This T cell receptor (beta chain) was identified in a study of control samples from healthy donors and cancer patients. The CDR3 extends over 15 amino acids. The V end lost 1 base, the J end lost 5 bases, and 14 bases lay between the germline ends. Germline lookup yields CDR1 MGHDK and CDR2 SYGVNS. Assay used: immunoSEQ multiplex PCR; TCRdb lists only in-frame clones, some missing. The sample holds some 130,000 clones, about nine tenths seen once. The gene calls are TRBV25-1 and TRBJ1-2; the D gene is possibly TRBD1 (6 bases). The sequenced sample was blood. The clonotype was recovered from a man in his late teens or twenties in good health. The CDR3 loop is CASSEFKGEIYGYTF. The CDR3 DNA is TGTGCCAGCAGTGAATTCAAGGGGGAGATATATGGCTACACCTTC.